In its sample, the clone carrying this T cell receptor (beta chain) was seen a few times. The data were obtained in a study of blood T cell repertoires in COVID-19. Looking at the study overall: Acute and convalescent COVID-19 specimens originated in the United States, Italy and Spain.

In germline, CDR1 is LNHDA, CDR2 SQIVND (reference sequence). V was clipped by 7 bases and J by 4 bases; unmatched bases: 5. This CDR3 has 14 amino acids. Two negative PCRs, clearance, or symptom resolution were required of recovered Cohort 3 donors. Original processing methods: Reference gene primers were amplified, and this amplification served to estimate nucleated cell counts. Sequencing was performed with immunoSEQ multiplex PCR; in TCRdb, only in-frame clones are kept and a portion is missing. The D gene and trimming were derived from the DNA, and the V and J assignments and clone size from that table. The profile shows over 250,000 clones, approximately 88% of them singletons.

The rearrangement uses TRBV19 and TRBJ1-3; 9 nucleotides match TRBD1. The sequenced sample consisted of PBMCs or T cells enriched from blood (not recorded which). The clonotype originates from a woman in her twenties or thirties who had recovered from COVID-19. The chain's CDR3 is CASIGTGRGNTIYF. The CDR3 region has the DNA TGTGCCAGTATCGGGACAGGGAGAGGAAACACCATATATTTT.